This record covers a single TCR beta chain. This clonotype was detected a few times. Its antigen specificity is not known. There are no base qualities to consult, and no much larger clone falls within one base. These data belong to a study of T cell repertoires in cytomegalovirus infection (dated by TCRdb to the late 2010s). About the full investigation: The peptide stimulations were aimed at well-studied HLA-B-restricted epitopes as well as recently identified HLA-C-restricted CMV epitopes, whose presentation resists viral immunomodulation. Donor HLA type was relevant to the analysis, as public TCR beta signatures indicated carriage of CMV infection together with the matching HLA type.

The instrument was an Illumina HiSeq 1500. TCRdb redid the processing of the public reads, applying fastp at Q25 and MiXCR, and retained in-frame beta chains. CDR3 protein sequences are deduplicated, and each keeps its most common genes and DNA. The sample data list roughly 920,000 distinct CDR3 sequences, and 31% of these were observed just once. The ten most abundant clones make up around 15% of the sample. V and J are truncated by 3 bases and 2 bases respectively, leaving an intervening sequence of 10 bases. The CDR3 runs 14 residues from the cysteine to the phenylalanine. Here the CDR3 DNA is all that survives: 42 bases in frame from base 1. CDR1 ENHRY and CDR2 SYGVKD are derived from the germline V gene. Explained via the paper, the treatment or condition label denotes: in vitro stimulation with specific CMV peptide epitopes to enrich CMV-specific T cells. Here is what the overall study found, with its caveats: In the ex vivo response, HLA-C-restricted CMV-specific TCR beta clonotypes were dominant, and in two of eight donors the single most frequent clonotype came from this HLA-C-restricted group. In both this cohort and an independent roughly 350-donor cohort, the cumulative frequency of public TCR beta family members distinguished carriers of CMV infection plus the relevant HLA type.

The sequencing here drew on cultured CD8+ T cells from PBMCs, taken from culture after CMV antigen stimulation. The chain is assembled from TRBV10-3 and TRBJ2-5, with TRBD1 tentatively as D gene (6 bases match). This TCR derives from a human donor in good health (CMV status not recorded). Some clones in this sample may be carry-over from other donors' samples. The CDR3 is CAISDLGQQETQYF. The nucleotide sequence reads TGTGCCATCAGTGATTTAGGACAGCAAGAGACCCAGTACTTC.